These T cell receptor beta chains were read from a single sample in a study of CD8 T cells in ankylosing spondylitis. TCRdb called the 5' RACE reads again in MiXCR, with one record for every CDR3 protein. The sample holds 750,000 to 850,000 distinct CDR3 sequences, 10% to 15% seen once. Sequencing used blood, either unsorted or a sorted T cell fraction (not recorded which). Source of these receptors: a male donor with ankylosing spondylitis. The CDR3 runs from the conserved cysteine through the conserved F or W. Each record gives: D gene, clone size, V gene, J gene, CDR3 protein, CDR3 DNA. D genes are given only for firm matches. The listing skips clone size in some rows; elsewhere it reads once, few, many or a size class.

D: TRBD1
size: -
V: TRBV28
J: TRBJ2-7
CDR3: CASSRGQRYEQYF
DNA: TGTGCCAGCAGCAGGGGACAGAGATACGAGCAGTACTTC

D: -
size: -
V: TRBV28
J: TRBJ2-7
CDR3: CASSQGPGYEQYF
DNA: TGTGCCAGCAGTCAAGGTCCGGGCTACGAGCAGTACTTC

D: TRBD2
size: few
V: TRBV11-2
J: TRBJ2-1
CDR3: CASSLGRTSHNEQFF
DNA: TGTGCCAGCAGCTTAGGGAGGACTAGCCACAATGAGCAGTTCTTC

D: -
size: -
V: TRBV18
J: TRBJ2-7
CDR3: CASSPAPSYEQYF
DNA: TGTGCCAGCTCACCCGCCCCCTCCTACGAGCAGTACTTC

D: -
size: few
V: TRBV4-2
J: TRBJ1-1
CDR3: CASSQGPSEDTEAFF
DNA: TGTGCCAGCAGCCAAGGGCCATCCGAGGACACTGAAGCTTTCTTT

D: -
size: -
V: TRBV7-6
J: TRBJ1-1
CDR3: CASSLARESGEAFF
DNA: TGTGCCAGCAGCTTAGCTAGGGAATCAGGTGAAGCTTTCTTT

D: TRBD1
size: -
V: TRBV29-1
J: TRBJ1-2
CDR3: CSVGGRGHYGYTF
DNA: TGCAGCGTCGGGGGCAGGGGGCACTATGGCTACACCTTC

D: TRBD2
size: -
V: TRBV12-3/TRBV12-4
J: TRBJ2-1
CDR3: CASSLFIAGFYNEQFF
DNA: TGTGCCAGCAGTCTTTTCATAGCGGGGTTCTACAATGAGCAGTTCTTC

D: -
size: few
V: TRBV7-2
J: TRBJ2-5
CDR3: CASSLRMGVETQYF
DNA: TGTGCCAGCAGCTTAAGAATGGGCGTGGAGACCCAGTACTTC

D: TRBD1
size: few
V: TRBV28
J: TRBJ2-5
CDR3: CASSSYRDRGIGETQYF
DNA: TGTGCCAGCAGTTCATACCGGGACAGGGGGATCGGAGAGACCCAGTACTTC

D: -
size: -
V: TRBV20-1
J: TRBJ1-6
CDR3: CSARGVLRSPLHF
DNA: TGCAGTGCTAGAGGGGTCCTCAGGTCACCCCTCCACTTT

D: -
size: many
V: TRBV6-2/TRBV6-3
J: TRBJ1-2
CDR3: CASSPTWAIANYGYTF
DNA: TGTGCCAGCAGCCCCACATGGGCGATCGCTAACTATGGCTACACCTTC

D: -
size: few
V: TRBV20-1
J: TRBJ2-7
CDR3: CSARARGYEQYF
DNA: TGCAGTGCTAGAGCAAGAGGTTACGAGCAGTACTTC

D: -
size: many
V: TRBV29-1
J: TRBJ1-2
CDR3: CSVEDYEGDRAIYGYTF
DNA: TGCAGCGTTGAAGATTATGAAGGGGATAGGGCCATCTATGGCTACACCTTC